These 29 T cell receptor beta chains were sequenced from one sample in a study of cytomegalovirus exposure and HLA in healthy donors. The PCR contained 60 Vbeta and 13 Jbeta primers. Repertoires were generated with immunoSEQ multiplex PCR, while TCRdb's copy carries only in-frame clones and drops some. The table shows 200,000 or so clones, with roughly 80% occurring only once. Sequenced sample: PBMCs. The receptors stem from a woman aged 45-65 years in good health and CMV-seropositive.

A word on this clone: Additional DNA sequences in this sample encode the identical CDR3. This chain connects TRBV9 to TRBJ2-7; TRBD1 agrees at 9 bases. Trimming took 3 bases from V and 2 from J; bases not matched to a gene: 3. Germline CDR1 reads SGDLS; CDR2 reads YYNGEE. CDR3 size: 14 residues. This CDR3 reads CASSAGQGPYEQYF. The CDR3 coding sequence is TGTGCCAGCAGCGCGGGACAGGGACCCTACGAGCAGTACTTC.

V gene TRBV7-9 combines with J gene TRBJ2-3, with 8 positions matching TRBD2. Trimming cost V 5 bases and J 4 bases; bases outside gene matches: 11. This CDR3 is built from 16 residues. CDR1 is SEHNR, CDR2 FQNEAQ, per germline (reference sequence). CDR3 coding DNA: TGTGCCAGCAGCGAGCGCCGGACTAGCCACGCAGATACGCAGTATTTT. As protein: CASSERRTSHADTQYF.

This clone was seen only once. V and J are TRBV7-9 and TRBJ2-7, with D possibly TRBD1 on 5 matching bases. Trimming stripped 8 bases from V and 6 bases from J, with 11 bases between. This CDR3 comprises 11 residues. From germline, CDR1 is SEHNR and CDR2 FQNEAQ (reference sequence). DNA of the CDR3: TGTGCCAGCGGGGCAGGTTCCGAGCAGTACTTC. It specifies CASGAGSEQYF.

This rearrangement joins TRBV5-4 to TRBJ1-3; the D is unclear. CDR3 length equals 14 residues. The V and J ends lost 4 bases and 0 bases respectively, with 8 bases between them. Germline CDR1 reads SGHNT; CDR2 reads YYREEE (reference sequence). CDR3 DNA sequence: TGTGCCAGCAGCCTAGACTCCTCTGGAAACACCATATATTTT. This sequence encodes CASSLDSSGNTIYF.

The gene calls are TRBV6-5 and TRBJ2-5, with 11 bases matching TRBD2. Germline V lookup: CDR1 MNHEY, CDR2 SVGAGI. The CDR3 spans 15 residues. With 6 bases clipped from V and 2 bases from J, the junction kept 5 bases outside the gene matches. The CDR3: CASSLAGGEQETQYF. CDR3 DNA: TGTGCCAGCAGCCTAGCGGGGGGCGAACAAGAGACCCAGTACTTC.

The rearrangement uses TRBV6-8 and TRBJ1-1; tentatively, D is TRBD1 (5 bases). Germline V gives CDR1 MNHGY, CDR2 SAAAGT. The CDR3 runs 13 residues. The CDR3: CAVPRTMSTEAFF. In nucleotides, the CDR3 is TGTGCTGTACCTCGGACAATGAGCACTGAAGCTTTCTTT.

The chain employs TRBV27 and TRBJ1-5; TRBD1 matches at 8 bases. The V segment lost 10 bases and the J segment 7 bases; nucleotides outside the gene matches: 9. Germline assignment: CDR1 MNHEY and CDR2 SMNVEV (reference sequence). This CDR3 has 13 amino acids. CDR3 region: CAIGRGLGQPQHF. DNA for the CDR3: TGTGCCATCGGCAGGGGGCTCGGACAGCCCCAGCATTTT.

Here the CDR3 DNA reads TGTGCCAGCAGCTTGGAGAAGACAGGTGTCAATTCCTACGAGCAGTACTTC. It yields the protein CASSLEKTGVNSYEQYF. V usage is TRBV5-5 and J usage is TRBJ2-7, with a weak D call TRBD1 (6 bases). V dropped 0 bases and J dropped 1 base, with 17 bases sitting between them. The CDR3 sequence is 17 residues long. Per germline, CDR1 SGHKS and CDR2 YYEKEE (reference sequence).

V usage is TRBV15 and J usage is TRBJ1-2, with 9 bases identical to TRBD1. With V trimmed by 0 bases and J by 4 bases, 6 bases remained unmatched. There are 16 residues in the CDR3. Germline CDR1 LNHNV, CDR2 YYDKDF (reference sequence). DNA for the CDR3: TGTGCCACCAGCAGAGATCTGGACAGGGGTTCCTATGGCTACACCTTC. It yields the protein CATSRDLDRGSYGYTF.

This clone was seen only once. The chain recombines TRBV5-1 with TRBJ2-2; D unresolved. Germline CDR1 SGHRS, CDR2 YFSETQ. V lost 2 bases to trimming and J lost 0 bases, with 11 bases between them. The CDR3 is 16 residues long. The CDR3 is CASSFLARTNTGELFF. The CDR3 DNA follows: TGCGCCAGCAGCTTCTTGGCCAGGACGAACACCGGGGAGCTGTTTTTT. The variable domain in full, completed from reference TRBV5-1 and TRBJ2-2, reads KAGVTQTPRYLIKTRGQQVTLSCSPISGHRSVSWYQQTPGQGLQFLFEYFSETQRNKGNFPGRFSGRQFSNSRSEMNVSTLELGDSALYLCASSFLARTNTGELFFGEGSRLTVL.

J is TRBJ2-7 and V is TRBV2; 12 nucleotides line up with TRBD1. This CDR3 is built from 17 residues. The V segment lost 4 bases and the J segment 3 bases; nucleotides outside the gene matches: 10. Germline V lookup: CDR1 SNHLY, CDR2 FYNNEI. The CDR3 bases are TGTGCCAGCAGTGCTGGGACAGGGGGCTATCAGGGCTACGAGCAGTACTTC. Translation: CASSAGTGGYQGYEQYF.

J is TRBJ2-7 and V is TRBV7-6; D call uncertain. The CDR3 has 15 amino acids. V lost 1 base and J 0 bases, leaving 10 bases between the germline ends. Germline values: CDR1 SGHVS, CDR2 FNYEAQ. The CDR3 DNA sequence: TGTGCCAGCAGCTTAGGATTGGCCCCCTCCTACGAGCAGTACTTC. It is translated as CASSLGLAPSYEQYF. Full variable domain (missing parts from reference TRBV7-6 and TRBJ2-7): GAGVSQSPRYKVTKRGQDVALRCDPISGHVSLYWYRQALGQGPEFLTYFNYEAQQDKSGLPNDRFSAERPEGSISTLTIQRTEQRDSAMYRCASSLGLAPSYEQYFGPGTRLTVT.

The J gene is TRBJ1-4, the V gene TRBV30; 10 bases line up with TRBD1. The CDR3 is 16 amino acids. J was trimmed by 10 bases and V by 2 bases; bases with no gene match: 13. From germline, CDR1 is GTSNPN and CDR2 SVGIG (reference sequence). The CDR3 DNA sequence: TGTGCCTGGAGTCCAAAACCGGGACAGGGGTTGGGAAAACTGTTTTTT. Protein product: CAWSPKPGQGLGKLFF.

Only a few counts were recorded for this clone. The V call is TRBV7-2, the J call TRBJ2-5; D possibly corresponds to TRBD1 (5 bases). The CDR3 contains 15 residues. Per the germline V gene, CDR1 is SGHTA and CDR2 is FQGNSA. V gave up 1 base and J gave up 5 bases, with 14 bases separating them. The CDR3 protein is CASSLGGRSDETQYF. The CDR3 DNA sequence: TGTGCCAGCAGCTTAGGGGGCCGTAGTGACGAGACCCAGTACTTC.

The sample holds a few counts of this clone. J is TRBJ1-3 and V is TRBV2; 7 bases match TRBD1. The CDR3 covers 13 residues. Germline trimming cut 5 bases from V and 4 bases from J; bases unmatched to any gene: 2. Germline V CDR1 and CDR2: SNHLY, FYNNEI. Here the CDR3 DNA reads TGTGCCAGCAGTCGGGACAGAGGAAACACCATATATTTT. Amino acid sequence: CASSRDRGNTIYF.

The J gene is TRBJ2-6, the V gene TRBV6-5; D is unclear. This CDR3 comprises 15 residues. V was clipped by 4 bases and J by 1 base, with 8 bases between them. Germline V gives CDR1 MNHEY, CDR2 SVGAGI. CDR3 DNA sequence: TGTGCCAGCAGTTCCCCCTCGTCTGGGGCCAACGTCCTGACTTTC. Its translation is CASSSPSSGANVLTF.

This sequence joins TRBV12-5 and TRBJ2-5, with D perhaps matching TRBD2 (6 bases). V lost 1 base and J lost 5, with 11 bases in between. Germline CDR1 LGHNT, CDR2 FRNRAP. This CDR3 comprises 14 residues. The CDR3 spells CASGLDYGGETQYF. The CDR3 coding sequence is TGTGCTAGTGGTTTGGACTACGGAGGGGAGACCCAGTACTTC.

V is TRBV5-1 and J is TRBJ2-5; tentative D call: TRBD1 (6 bases). With 4 bases removed from V and 2 bases from J, the gap between germline ends came to 12 bases. The CDR3 totals 14 residues. The V gene's germline CDR1 is SGHRS and CDR2 YFSETQ. CDR3: CASSNGGPQETQYF. The CDR3 DNA follows: TGCGCCAGCAGCAATGGGGGCCCACAAGAGACCCAGTACTTC.

This chain uses TRBV4-1 with TRBJ2-1; TRBD1 aligns across 8 bases. V lost 1 base and J lost 14; bases outside the gene matches: 7. CDR1 is MGHRA, CDR2 YSYEKL, per germline. CDR3 size: 13 residues. The CDR3 region has the DNA TGCGCCAGCAGCCAAGGGGGGACAGGTTGGGAGTTCTTC. Protein product: CASSQGGTGWEFF.

The chain joins TRBV4-3 to TRBJ1-1; TRBD1 is a possible D gene (6 bases). This CDR3 has 15 residues. Germline V gives CDR1 LGHNA, CDR2 YSLEER. V was pared by 3 bases and J by 10 bases, with 21 bases between. This CDR3 reads CASSQEGGQAMRAFF. CDR3 DNA sequence: TGCGCCAGCAGCCAGGAGGGGGGGCAGGCGATGCGAGCTTTCTTT.

The gene calls are TRBV6-6 and TRBJ2-1; TRBD1 matches at 7 bases. Germline CDR1 reads MNHNY; CDR2 reads SVGAGI (reference sequence). CDR3 length: 15 residues. With 6 bases clipped from V and 2 bases from J, the junction kept 7 bases outside the gene matches. This chain's CDR3 is CASSPLQGAYNEQFF. The CDR3 DNA reads as TGTGCCAGCAGCCCGCTTCAGGGGGCCTACAATGAGCAGTTCTTC.

This chain connects TRBV7-2 to TRBJ2-5; 12 bases fit TRBD2. Germline assignment: CDR1 SGHTA and CDR2 FQGNSA. The CDR3 consists of 16 residues. V dropped 5 bases and J dropped 4; count of bases not matched to a gene: 8. CDR3 residues: CASSARGLAGTETQYF. DNA of the CDR3: TGTGCCAGCAGCGCAAGAGGACTAGCGGGGACAGAGACCCAGTACTTC.

For the CDR3, the DNA is TGTGCCAGCAGATGGACAGGGGGGGAAGAGACCCAGTACTTC. Protein: CASRWTGGEETQYF. The chain joins TRBV7-9 to TRBJ2-5, with 10 bases fitting TRBD1. The junction had 4 bases not matched to a gene; V was cut back by 6 bases and J by 3 bases. Germline V gives CDR1 SEHNR, CDR2 FQNEAQ (reference sequence). The CDR3 is made up of 14 amino acids.

The chain joins TRBV10-3 to TRBJ2-2; 8 bases are a match to TRBD1. CDR3 length: 16 residues. Germline CDR1 ENHRY, CDR2 SYGVKD. V trimming: 6 bases; J trimming: 3 bases; junction bases outside the gene matches: 9. The CDR3 loop is CAISTGQGVDTGELFF. The CDR3 nucleotides are TGTGCCATCAGCACCGGACAGGGAGTTGACACCGGGGAGCTGTTTTTT.

The chain combines TRBV7-9 with TRBJ2-1; D is unresolved. In germline, CDR1 is SEHNR, CDR2 FQNEAQ (reference sequence). The CDR3 runs to 14 residues. V lost 4 bases to trimming and J lost 5 bases, with 12 bases between them. The CDR3 DNA reads TGTGCCAGCAGCTCCGATAGAGTCGACAATGAGCAGTTCTTC. This codes for CASSSDRVDNEQFF.

The genes are TRBV7-2 and TRBJ2-7, with a possible D match to TRBD2 (6 bases). Trimming removed 4 bases from V and 6 bases from J, with 19 bases in between. CDR1 is SGHTA, CDR2 FQGNSA, per germline. The CDR3 spans 15 residues. The CDR3 region has the DNA TGTGCCAGCAGCTCCAAGACTAGTTTGGATTCCGAGCAGTACTTC. Translating gives CASSSKTSLDSEQYF. The complete variable domain, with remaining parts taken from reference TRBV7-2 and TRBJ2-7, reads GAGVSQSPSNKVTEKGKDVELRCDPISGHTALYWYRQSLGQGLEFLIYFQGNSAPDKSGLPSDRFSAERTGGSVSTLTIQRTQQEDSAVYLCASSSKTSLDSEQYFGPGTRLTVT.

The chain combines TRBV19 with TRBJ2-5; TRBD2 matches 8 bases. CDR1 is LNHDA, CDR2 SQIVND, per germline (reference sequence). The V segment lost 6 bases and the J segment 5 bases; nucleotides outside the gene matches: 11. The CDR3 covers 15 residues. CDR3 DNA sequence: TGTGCCAGTAGGCCTCCGGGACTAGGGGGGGAGACCCAGTACTTC. Amino acids: CASRPPGLGGETQYF.

The gene calls are TRBV4-1 and TRBJ1-4; D is undetermined. Germline CDR1 and CDR2: MGHRA and YSYEKL. Trimming cost V 0 bases and J 1 base, with 6 bases left between them. The CDR3 spans 15 residues. The CDR3 region is CASSQDRVTNEKLFF. DNA for the CDR3: TGCGCCAGCAGCCAAGATCGGGTAACTAATGAAAAACTGTTTTTT.

J is TRBJ2-7 and V is TRBV6-1; no firm D call. Germline CDR1 is MNHNS and CDR2 is SASEGT. Trimming left V 4 bases short and J 3 bases short, with 13 bases between. This CDR3 comprises 14 residues. CDR3 sequence: CASSGQIGGYEQYF. The CDR3, as DNA: TGTGCCAGCAGTGGTCAGATAGGCGGCTACGAGCAGTACTTC.